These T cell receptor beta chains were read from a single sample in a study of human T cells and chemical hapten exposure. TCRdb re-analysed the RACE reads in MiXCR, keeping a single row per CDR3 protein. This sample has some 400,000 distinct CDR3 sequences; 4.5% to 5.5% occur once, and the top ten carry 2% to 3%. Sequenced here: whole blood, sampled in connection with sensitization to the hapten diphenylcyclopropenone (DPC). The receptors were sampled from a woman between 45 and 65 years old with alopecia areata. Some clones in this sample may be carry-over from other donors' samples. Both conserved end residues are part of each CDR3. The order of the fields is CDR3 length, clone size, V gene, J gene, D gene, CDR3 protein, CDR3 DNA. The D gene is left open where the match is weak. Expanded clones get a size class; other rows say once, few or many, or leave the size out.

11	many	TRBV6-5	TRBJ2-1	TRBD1	CASSSGTGEFF	TGTGCCAGCAGTTCCGGGACAGGGGAGTTCTTC
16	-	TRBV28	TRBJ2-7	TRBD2	CASSLYQAGGGDEQYF	TGTGCCAGCAGTTTATATCAGGCGGGAGGGGGGGACGAGCAGTACTTC
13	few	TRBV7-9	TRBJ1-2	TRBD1	CASSHTGGDGYTF	TGTGCCAGCAGCCATACAGGGGGCGATGGCTACACCTTC
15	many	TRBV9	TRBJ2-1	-	CASSVGSGAYNEQFF	TGTGCCAGCAGCGTAGGTAGCGGAGCCTACAATGAGCAGTTCTTC
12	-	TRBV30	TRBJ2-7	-	CAWSGGAYEQYF	TGTGCCTGGAGTGGAGGGGCCTACGAGCAGTACTTC
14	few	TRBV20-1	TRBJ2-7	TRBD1	CSARDPTGLDEQYF	TGCAGTGCTAGAGATCCGACAGGGCTGGACGAGCAGTACTTC
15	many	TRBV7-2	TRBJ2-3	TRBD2	CASSLTSGSTDTQYF	TGTGCCAGCAGCCTGACTAGCGGGAGCACAGATACGCAGTATTTT
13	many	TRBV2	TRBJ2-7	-	CASSGGTVYEQYF	TGTGCCAGCAGCGGGGGGACAGTCTACGAGCAGTACTTC
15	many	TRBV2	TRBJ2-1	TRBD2	CASSELAGEGGEQFF	TGTGCCAGCAGTGAACTAGCGGGGGAGGGAGGTGAGCAGTTCTTC
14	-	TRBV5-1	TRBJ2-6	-	CASRPFPGANVLTF	TGCGCCAGCCGACCCTTTCCTGGGGCCAACGTCCTGACTTTC
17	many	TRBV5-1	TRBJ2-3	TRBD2	CASSLRLAGGVTDTQYF	TGCGCCAGCAGCCTCCGACTAGCGGGAGGAGTCACAGATACGCAGTATTTT
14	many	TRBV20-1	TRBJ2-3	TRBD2	CSPRRSGSTDTQYF	TGCAGTCCCCGGAGGAGCGGGAGTACAGATACGCAGTATTTT
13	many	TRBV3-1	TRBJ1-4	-	CASSLTAYEKLFF	TGTGCCAGCAGCCTGACCGCGTACGAAAAACTGTTTTTT
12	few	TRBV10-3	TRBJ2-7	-	CAISGEPGRRNF	TGTGCCATCAGTGGTGAGCCGGGACGTAGGAACTTC
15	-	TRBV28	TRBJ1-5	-	CASSPPGAPSQPQHF	TGTGCCAGCAGCCCCCCAGGGGCACCCAGTCAGCCCCAGCATTTT
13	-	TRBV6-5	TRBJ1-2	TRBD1	CASTLTGAGGYTF	TGTGCCAGCACCCTGACAGGGGCCGGGGGCTACACCTTC
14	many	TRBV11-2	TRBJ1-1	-	CASSLKTANTEAFF	TGTGCCAGCAGCTTGAAGACGGCCAACACTGAAGCTTTCTTT
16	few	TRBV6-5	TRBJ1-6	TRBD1	CARGVGQADGNSPLHF	TGTGCCAGAGGGGTGGGACAGGCAGACGGTAATTCACCCCTCCACTTT
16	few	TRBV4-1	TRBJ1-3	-	CASSQGGLGSGNTIYF	TGCGCCAGCAGCCAAGGGGGTTTAGGCTCTGGAAACACCATATATTTT
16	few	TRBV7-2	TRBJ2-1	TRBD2	CASSLELAGGYNEQFF	TGTGCCAGCAGCTTAGAACTAGCGGGGGGCTACAATGAGCAGTTCTTC
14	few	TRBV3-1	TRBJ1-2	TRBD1	CASSHMDGGQGYTF	TGTGCCAGCAGCCACATGGACGGGGGACAGGGCTACACCTTC
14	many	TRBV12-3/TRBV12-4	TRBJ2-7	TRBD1	CASSTTGTGYEQYF	TGTGCCAGCAGTACTACCGGGACAGGGTACGAGCAGTACTTC
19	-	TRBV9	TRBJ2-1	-	CASSVGSDREQGLYNEQFF	TGTGCCAGCAGCGTAGGGTCGGATAGAGAACAGGGCCTATACAATGAGCAGTTCTTC
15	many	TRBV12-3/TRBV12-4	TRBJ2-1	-	CASSLVGGAGNEQFF	TGTGCCAGCAGTTTAGTTGGGGGGGCTGGGAATGAGCAGTTCTTC
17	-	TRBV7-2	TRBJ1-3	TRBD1	CASSSGTGRSGGNTIYF	TGTGCCAGCAGCTCCGGGACAGGGAGATCGGGCGGAAACACCATATATTTT
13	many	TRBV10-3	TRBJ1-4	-	CAINDSPNEKLFF	TGTGCCATCAATGACAGTCCTAATGAAAAACTGTTTTTT